The 27 T cell receptor beta chains reported below all come from one sample, sequenced in a study of CD8+ T cells in alopecia areata. Scientists pooled cutaneous lymph node cells and sorted them on CD4, CD8alpha, NKG2D, NKG2ACE and other markers. Sequencing used cDNA as its template, made by extracting RNA and reverse transcribing it. Method: immunoSEQ multiplex PCR; TCRdb's copy keeps in-frame clones and lacks some. The sample shows about 270,000 clones, no singletons; the ten largest hold 1.2%. The material sequenced was CD4+ T cells sorted from a lymph node. The receptors stem from a C3H/HeJ mouse with alopecia areata. The strain is characterized by the MHC haplotype H2-k.

Comments on this clone: The genes and germline here are from mouse. The read ends 4 residues before the CDR3 terminus; that terminus is restored from the germline J gene. The rearrangement uses TRBV1 and TRBJ2-2, with a weak D call TRBD1 (5 bases). Trimming removed 4 bases from V and 0 bases from J, with 9 bases in between. The CDR3 loop spans 15 amino acids. CDR1 is NSQYPW and CDR2 is LRSPGD in the germline V gene (reference sequence). The DNA read from the CDR3 is TGCACCTGCAGTGGACAGTTTGCAAACACCGGG. Translating it yields CTCSGQFANTG. The CDR3, in full, reads CTCSGQFANTGQLYF.

For this clone: Germline and genes here are mouse. The CDR3 goes on 4 residues after the read ends, and that part is filled in from the germline J gene. The V call is TRBV1, the J call TRBJ2-2, with TRBD1 matching over 7 bases. CDR3 size: 15 residues. V trimming: 5 bases; J trimming: 0 bases; junction bases outside the gene matches: 3. CDR1 NSQYPW and CDR2 LRSPGD come from the germline V gene (reference sequence). CDR3 in amino acids: CTCSRQGTNTGQLYF. CDR3 bases read: TGCACCTGCAGTCGACAGGGAACAAACACCGGG. Variable domain in full (rest from reference TRBV1 and TRBJ2-2): VTLLEQNPRWRLVPRGQAVNLRCILKNSQYPWMSWYQQDLQKQLQWLFTLRSPGDKEVKSLPGADYLATRVTDTELRLQVANMSQGRTLYCTCSRQGTNTGQLYFGEGSKLTVL.

Points on this clone: The genes are named according to mouse. Coverage ceases 4 residues before the CDR3 finishes, and the germline J gene fills in the end. The V and J genes are TRBV13-1 and TRBJ1-1, with 9 bases lining up with TRBD1. The length of the CDR3 is 12 residues. Germline values: CDR1 NSHNY, CDR2 SYGAGN. The sequenced part of the CDR3 DNA is TGTGCCAGCAGTGGGACAGGGGCA. This sequence encodes CASSGTGA. The whole CDR3 is CASSGTGAEVFF.

Of note for this clone: Genes and germline come from the mouse. The read is 4 residues too short to cover the CDR3 end, so that end is filled in from the germline J gene. The chain recombines TRBV19 with TRBJ2-4; no clear D gene. V was trimmed by 7 bases and J by 2 bases, leaving 8 bases between them. Germline assignment: CDR1 FNHDT and CDR2 SITEND (reference sequence). The CDR3 consists of 12 residues. The part of the CDR3 DNA that was read is TGTGCCAGCGCGACAAATCAAAAC. This encodes CASATNQN. The whole CDR3 protein reads CASATNQNTLYF.

This clone was seen a handful of times. A junction boundary mismatches the germline segment, possibly from a read error. Germline and genes here are mouse. The read ends 4 residues before the CDR3 terminus; that terminus is restored from the germline J gene. The V call is TRBV13-1, the J call TRBJ2-5, with 8 bases fitting TRBD1. The germline CDR1 and CDR2 sequences are NSHNY and SYGAGN. The CDR3 spans 14 residues. The part of the CDR3 DNA that was read is TGTGCCAGCGGTGATCCCAGGGGGCGCGAC. Residues: CASGDPRGRD. The CDR3 in full is CASGDPRGRDTQYF.

Concerning this clone itself: Gene and germline names: mouse. Read coverage stops 4 residues before the CDR3 terminus; the germline J gene supplies the remainder. The same CDR3 can be traced to other DNA sequences in this sample. The chain has TRBV5 and TRBJ2-3; possible D gene TRBD2, 6 bases. CDR3 size: 15 residues. CDR1 LGHNA and CDR2 YNLKQL come from the germline V gene (reference sequence). The V end was cut by 1 base, the J end by 1 base, with 9 bases between. Incomplete CDR3 DNA: TGTGCCAGCAGCCAAGCGGGGGGTGGTGCAGAA. Amino acids: CASSQAGGGAE. The complete CDR3 reads CASSQAGGGAETLYF.

Worth noting for this clone: Gene names denote mouse genes. The read finishes 3 residues shy of the CDR3 end, and the germline J gene is used to complete it. Within the sample, other DNA sequences also encode this same CDR3. This chain uses TRBV1 with TRBJ1-6; D is undetermined. TRBJ1-6 is marked as an open reading frame, function uncertain. Germline V gives CDR1 NSQYPW, CDR2 LRSPGD (reference sequence). The CDR3 has 13 amino acids. With 0 bases removed from V and 8 bases from J, the gap between germline ends came to 5 bases. The CDR3 DNA, read in part, is TGCACCTGCAGTGCAGAAAGGGATTCGCCC. Protein product: CTCSAERDSP. The CDR3, in full, reads CTCSAERDSPLYF.

Worth noting for this clone: Gene names denote mouse genes. The read stops 4 residues short of the end of the CDR3; the missing end is completed from the germline J gene. Other DNA sequences in this specimen translate into the identical CDR3. The chain couples TRBV19 to TRBJ2-1; 9 bases map to TRBD1. The germline CDR1 and CDR2 sequences are FNHDT and SITEND (reference sequence). The CDR3 has 13 amino acids. The junction had 2 bases not matched to a gene; V was cut back by 5 bases and J by 5 bases. CDR3 loop: CASRRDRDAEQFF. CDR3 DNA (partial): TGTGCCAGCAGGCGGGACAGGGATGCT.

The table lists this clone with a few counts. The germline and genes are mouse ones. The read halts 4 residues ahead of the CDR3 end, with the missing end drawn from the germline J gene. This chain connects TRBV13-3 to TRBJ2-7; 9 bases line up with TRBD2. With 5 bases clipped from V and 3 bases from J, the junction kept 6 bases outside the gene matches. The CDR3 is 14 residues long. From germline, CDR1 is NNHDY and CDR2 SYVADS. The part of the CDR3 DNA that was read is TGTGCCAGCAGCCCCCTGGGGGGGAACTAT. This gives the protein CASSPLGGNY. The whole CDR3 sequence is CASSPLGGNYEQYF.

This clone was observed a handful of times. The gene names given are mouse names. The read ends 4 residues shy of where the CDR3 ends; the end is completed using the germline J gene. The V gene is TRBV12-1, the J gene TRBJ2-5, with 9 bases aligning to TRBD2. V gave up 0 bases and J gave up 2 bases; unmatched junction bases: 2. This CDR3 is built from 15 residues. In germline, CDR1 is SGHSN, CDR2 HYEKVE. CDR3 DNA (partial): TGTGCCAGCTCTCTCACTGGGGGGTCCCAAGAC. Encoded protein: CASSLTGGSQD. The complete CDR3 protein is CASSLTGGSQDTQYF.

About this clone: Mouse gene names apply. The CDR3 goes on 4 residues after the read ends, and that part is filled in from the germline J gene. This chain uses TRBV17 with TRBJ2-2; possibly TRBD1 for D (5 bases). Germline lookup yields CDR1 MNHDT and CDR2 YYDKIL. Trimming cost V 2 bases and J 3 bases, with 7 bases left between them. The CDR3 consists of 14 residues. Partial CDR3 DNA: TGTGCTAGCAGTAGACAGGGCCACACCGGG. Its protein is CASSRQGHTG. The entire CDR3 reads CASSRQGHTGQLYF.

This clone was observed a handful of times. The listed genes are named as in mouse. The CDR3 end falls 4 residues outside the read, so it is completed with the germline J gene. The sample contains more than one DNA sequence encoding this CDR3. This sequence joins TRBV31 and TRBJ2-2, with 7 bases matching TRBD1. CDR1 and CDR2 (germline): GKSSPN, SITVG. The CDR3 has 14 amino acids. Germline trimming cut 3 bases from V and 4 bases from J; bases unmatched to any gene: 5. Incomplete CDR3 DNA: TGTGCCTGGAGCAGAGACAGGGCCACCGGG. Protein product: CAWSRDRATG. The entire CDR3 protein is CAWSRDRATGQLYF.

The sample holds a few counts of this clone. Gene and germline names: mouse. The read terminates 4 residues before the CDR3 end, so the remaining end is supplied by the germline J gene. The V and J genes are TRBV13-1 and TRBJ1-1, with 7 bases identical to TRBD1. In germline, CDR1 is NSHNY, CDR2 SYGAGN. The CDR3 consists of 15 residues. The ends lost 1 base at V and 0 bases at J; junction bases unmatched: 3. The part of the CDR3 DNA that was read is TGTGCCAGCAGTGATTTTGGGACAGCAAACACA. Translated, it gives CASSDFGTANT. Given in full, the CDR3 is CASSDFGTANTEVFF.

On this clone: The gene names given are mouse names. Read data end 4 residues before the CDR3 end; the end is taken from the germline J gene. This chain joins TRBV13-2 and TRBJ2-3; D is ambiguous. CDR1 NNHNN and CDR2 SYGAGS come from the germline V gene (reference sequence). The CDR3 loop spans 14 amino acids. V lost 3 bases to trimming and J lost 0 bases, with 8 bases between them. The CDR3 is CASGARSSAETLYF. CDR3 DNA, as far as it was read: TGTGCCAGCGGTGCGAGGTCTAGTGCAGAA.

With regard to this clone: Gene labels here are mouse ones. With the read ending 4 residues before the CDR3 end, the germline J gene is used to fill in that end. This rearrangement joins TRBV13-1 to TRBJ1-2; 8 bases are a match to TRBD1. V was pared by 5 bases and J by 0 bases, with 6 bases of the junction left unmatched. This CDR3 has 15 residues. Germline CDR1 is NSHNY and CDR2 is SYGAGN. This chain's CDR3 is CASRGIQGANSDYTF. CDR3 DNA (partial): TGTGCCAGCAGGGGCATACAGGGGGCAAACTCC.

This clone has a handful of counts. Genes and germline come from the mouse. From the germline J gene comes the end of the CDR3, since the read stops 4 residues before it. Other nucleotide sequences from this sample produce the same CDR3. The chain recombines TRBV19 with TRBJ2-2; a weak D match, TRBD1 (5 bases). V gave up 4 bases and J gave up 1 base, with 8 bases separating them. The CDR3 extends over 14 amino acids. The germline V gene encodes CDR1 FNHDT and CDR2 SITEND (reference sequence). The chain's CDR3 is CASSPTGNTGQLYF. The covered CDR3 bases are TGTGCCAGCAGTCCCACAGGAAACACCGGG.

This clone was seen repeatedly, ten times or more. Gene labels here are mouse ones. The CDR3 end is not reached by the read, which stops 4 residues before it; the germline J gene fills it in. This chain links TRBV1 with TRBJ2-3; 8 bases fit TRBD2. J lost 0 bases, V lost 4 bases, and 3 bases had no gene match. CDR3 length equals 15 residues. CDR1 NSQYPW and CDR2 LRSPGD come from the germline V gene (reference sequence). The CDR3 bases that were read are TGCACCTGCAGTGGACTGGGGACTAGTGCAGAA. Translation gives CTCSGLGTSAE. Given in full, the CDR3 is CTCSGLGTSAETLYF. The full variable domain, with the rest looked up from reference TRBV1 and TRBJ2-3, is VTLLEQNPRWRLVPRGQAVNLRCILKNSQYPWMSWYQQDLQKQLQWLFTLRSPGDKEVKSLPGADYLATRVTDTELRLQVANMSQGRTLYCTCSGLGTSAETLYFGSGTRLTVL.

Concerning this clone itself: Germline and genes here are mouse. The DNA ends 4 residues before the CDR3 does, and the rest of the CDR3 is filled in from the germline J gene. This chain links TRBV19 with TRBJ1-1; tentatively, D is TRBD1 (5 bases). CDR1 and CDR2 (germline): FNHDT, SITEND (reference sequence). CDR3 length: 14 residues. V dropped 2 bases and J dropped 1 base, with 9 bases sitting between them. The CDR3 here is CASSIGGENTEVFF. The sequenced part of the CDR3 DNA is TGTGCCAGCAGTATCGGGGGGGAAAACACA.

This clone was counted a few times. Genes and germline come from the mouse. The read stops 4 residues short of the end of the CDR3; the missing end is completed from the germline J gene. The V and J genes are TRBV13-2 and TRBJ1-1, with D unclear. V lost 3 bases, J lost 3 bases, and 9 bases lay in between. The germline CDR1 and CDR2 sequences are NNHNN and SYGAGS (reference sequence). The CDR3 contains 13 residues. The covered CDR3 bases are TGTGCCAGCGGTGCCACTTCTTACACA. Residues: CASGATSYT. The CDR3 as a whole reads CASGATSYTEVFF.

In its sample, this clone was seen a few times. Mouse germline and gene names are used. The CDR3 end is not reached by the read, which stops 4 residues before it; the germline J gene fills it in. This rearrangement joins TRBV5 to TRBJ2-3, with a tentative D call TRBD1 (5 bases). V was shortened by 2 bases and J by 2 bases, with 8 bases between the two germline ends. The CDR3 extends over 14 amino acids. Germline assignment: CDR1 LGHNA and CDR2 YNLKQL (reference sequence). The CDR3 sequence is CASSQQGPAETLYF. CDR3 DNA, as far as it was read: TGTGCCAGCAGCCAACAGGGTCCTGCAGAA.

This clone appeared a few times. Mouse germline and gene names are used. The sequenced fragment ends 4 residues before the CDR3 boundary, so the rest is inferred from the germline J gene. This rearrangement joins TRBV5 to TRBJ2-5, with D perhaps given as TRBD1 or TRBD2 (5 bases each). V was clipped by 3 bases and J by 0 bases, with 7 bases between them. CDR3 size: 14 residues. Germline V gives CDR1 LGHNA, CDR2 YNLKQL (reference sequence). The sequenced CDR3 bases are TGTGCCAGCAGCCAGGGGCGTAACCAAGAC. It translates to CASSQGRNQD. The complete CDR3 protein is CASSQGRNQDTQYF.

This clone has more than one count but fewer than ten. Gene names denote mouse genes. The read ends 3 residues before the CDR3 terminus; that terminus is restored from the germline J gene. This sequence joins TRBV19 and TRBJ1-6; D is perhaps TRBD1 (5 bases). TRBJ1-6 is an open reading frame whose function is uncertain. This CDR3 spans 15 amino acids. Germline CDR1 reads FNHDT; CDR2 reads SITEND (reference sequence). Trimming took 2 bases from V and 6 from J, leaving 12 bases between them. CDR3 bases read: TGTGCCAGCAGTATCGCAGGAGGGGTTAATTCGCCC. Its translation: CASSIAGGVNSP. The CDR3 in full is CASSIAGGVNSPLYF.

In this sample, this clone turned up a few times. Genes and germline come from the mouse. The read falls 4 residues short of the CDR3 end, and the missing part is taken from the germline J gene. V usage is TRBV29 and J usage is TRBJ2-3; 7 bases line up with TRBD1. V dropped 1 base and J dropped 0; count of bases not matched to a gene: 4. CDR1 MSHET and CDR2 SYDVDS come from the germline V gene. CDR3 size: 16 residues. CDR3 DNA, as far as it was read: TGTGCTAGCAGTTTATTCAGGGACAGTAGTGCAGAA. This encodes CASSLFRDSSAE. The entire CDR3 sequence reads CASSLFRDSSAETLYF.

A note on this clone: Any gene name here is a mouse gene name. The read is 4 residues too short to cover the CDR3 end, so that end is filled in from the germline J gene. V is TRBV5 and J is TRBJ2-2; the match to TRBD1 covers 11 bases. CDR3 length: 15 residues. Germline CDR1 LGHNA, CDR2 YNLKQL (reference sequence). Trimming removed 4 bases from V and 6 bases from J; junction bases left unmatched: 4. CDR3 sequence reads: CASSPGQGEPGQLYF. CDR3 bases read: TGTGCCAGCAGCCCGGGACAGGGGGAACCCGGG.

As for this clone: Genes and germline are mouse. The CDR3 end is not reached by the read, which stops 4 residues before it; the germline J gene fills it in. This sequence joins TRBV19 and TRBJ2-7; D remains unclear. The CDR3 runs 14 residues. Germline CDR1 reads FNHDT; CDR2 reads SITEND (reference sequence). V was trimmed by 1 base and J by 0 bases, leaving 8 bases between them. The sequenced CDR3 bases are TGTGCCAGCAGTATAAACCGAGGCTCCTAT. This codes for CASSINRGSY. The CDR3, in full, reads CASSINRGSYEQYF. Using reference TRBV19 and TRBJ2-7 for the parts outside the CDR3, the full variable domain is GGIITQTPKFLIGQEGQKLTLKCQQNFNHDTMYWYRQDSGKGLRLIYYSITENDLQKGDLSEGYDASREKKSSFSLTVTSAQKNEMAVFLCASSINRGSYEQYFGPGTRLTVL.

This clone was detected only a few times. The gene symbols are mouse symbols. The read ends 4 residues shy of where the CDR3 ends; the end is completed using the germline J gene. The chain is built from TRBV14 and TRBJ1-2; maybe TRBD1 (6 bases). From germline, CDR1 is SGHDT and CDR2 FRDEAV. CDR3 length: 13 residues. The CDR3 bases that were read are TGTGCCAGCAGGCTTGGGGGGGCGCCC. Protein product: CASRLGGAP. The full CDR3 is CASRLGGAPDYTF. The whole variable domain, filled in from reference TRBV14 and TRBJ1-2, reads EAGVTQSPRYAVLQEGQAVSFWCDPISGHDTLYWYQQPRDQGPQLLVYFRDEAVIDNSQLPSDRFSAVRPKGTNSTLKIQSAKQGDTATYLCASRLGGAPDYTFGSGTRLLVI.

For this clone: The gene names here belong to mouse. The read stops 4 residues short of the end of the CDR3; the missing end is completed from the germline J gene. The genes are TRBV19 and TRBJ1-2; TRBD1 matches at 8 bases. The germline V gene has CDR1 FNHDT and CDR2 SITEND (reference sequence). The ends lost 3 bases at V and 4 bases at J; junction bases unmatched: 8. CDR3 size: 15 residues. The CDR3: CASSTSTGEGSDYTF. The CDR3 DNA, read in part, is TGTGCCAGCAGTACCTCGACAGGGGAGGGCTCC.